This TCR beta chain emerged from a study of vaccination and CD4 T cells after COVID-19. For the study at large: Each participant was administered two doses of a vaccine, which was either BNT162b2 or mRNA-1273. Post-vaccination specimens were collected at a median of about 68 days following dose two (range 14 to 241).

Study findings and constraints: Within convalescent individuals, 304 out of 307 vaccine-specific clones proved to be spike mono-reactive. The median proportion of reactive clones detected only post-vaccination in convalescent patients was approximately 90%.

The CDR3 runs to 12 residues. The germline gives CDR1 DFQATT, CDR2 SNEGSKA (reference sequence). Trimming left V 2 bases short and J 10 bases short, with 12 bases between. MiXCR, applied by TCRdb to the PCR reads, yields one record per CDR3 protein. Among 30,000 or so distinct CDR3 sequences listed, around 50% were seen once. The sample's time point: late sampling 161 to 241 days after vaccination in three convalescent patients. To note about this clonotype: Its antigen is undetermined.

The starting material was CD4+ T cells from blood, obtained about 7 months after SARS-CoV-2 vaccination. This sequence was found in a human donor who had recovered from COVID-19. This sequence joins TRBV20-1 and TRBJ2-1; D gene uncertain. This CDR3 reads CSARSFREEQFF. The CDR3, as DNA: TGCAGTGCTAGATCATTCCGAGAAGAGCAGTTCTTC.